This entry describes one T cell receptor beta chain. Its specificity is unknown. This specimen comes from a study of regulatory T cells in long-lasting Graves disease. In the study overall: The term persistent Graves' disease signified upward of 5 years on antithyroid drugs with positive TSH receptor antibodies.

Sample time point: persistent/refractory GD, antithyroid drugs over 5 years with positive TRAb. PBMC-extracted RNA yielded the TCR library. All patients originated from an endocrinology department located in Xi'an, China. This CDR3 contains 14 residues. Trimming stripped 0 bases from V and 4 bases from J, with 10 bases between. The germline V gene has CDR1 MNHEY and CDR2 SVGAGI. Study findings and constraints: Clonotypes that were public and shared totalled fewer than 3,500 in persistent patients versus around 1,000 in new patients.

Library construction for TCR beta used iRepertoire HTBI primers and Arm-PCR of CDR3 regions. MiXCR, run by TCRdb on the multiplex PCR reads, gives a single entry per CDR3 protein. The table has 500,000 to 700,000 distinct CDR3 sequences, about 30% seen once. The material was peripheral blood mononuclear cells (PBMCs), obtained when the disease was refractory, from a patient treated with antithyroid drugs. This receptor was obtained from a female donor with Graves disease. The chain carries TRBV6-5 and TRBJ2-7; D is uncertain. In DNA form, the CDR3 reads TGTGCCAGCAGTTACTCTAGCCGGTCATACGAGCAGTACTTC. The encoded protein is CASSYSSRSYEQYF.